These 4 T cell receptor beta chains originate from one sample sequenced in a study of shared clonotypes between healthy human individuals. Produced via immunoSEQ multiplex PCR; TCRdb's table is partial and in-frame only. Of roughly 1,500,000 clones listed, 98% are singletons. Sequencing used naive CD4+ T cells sorted from blood. Subset reported: CD45RA+ positively selected. All receptors come from a young man in good health.

The J gene is TRBJ2-7, the V gene TRBV5-1; D remains unclear. The CDR3 extends over 13 amino acids. Trimming cost V 0 bases and J 7 bases, with 11 bases left between them. The germline V gene has CDR1 SGHRS and CDR2 YFSETQ. CDR3 residues: CASSLVVVGEQYF. Here the CDR3 DNA reads TGCGCCAGCAGCTTGGTCGTCGTTGGGGAGCAGTACTTC.

The chain links TRBV5-4 to TRBJ2-5, with TRBD2 as a possible D gene (6 bases). Trimming pared 5 bases from V and 2 bases from J, leaving 10 bases between. The CDR3 is 13 residues long. Per germline, CDR1 SGHNT and CDR2 YYREEE (reference sequence). Here the CDR3 reads CASRWGVQETQYF. DNA of the CDR3: TGTGCCAGCAGGTGGGGGGTACAAGAGACCCAGTACTTC.

The chain is built from TRBV11-1 and TRBJ2-1; possible D gene TRBD2, 7 bases. V lost 6 bases and J 5 bases, leaving 26 bases between the germline ends. CDR3 size: 18 residues. Per the germline V gene, CDR1 is SGHAT and CDR2 is FQDESV (reference sequence). Here the CDR3 reads CASRPARGRTRWDNEQFF. DNA of the CDR3: TGTGCCAGCAGACCCGCGCGGGGGCGGACCAGATGGGACAATGAGCAGTTCTTC.

This rearrangement joins TRBV5-1 to TRBJ1-1; D is possibly TRBD1 (6 bases). V was shortened by 1 base and J by 1 base, with 11 bases between the two germline ends. The CDR3 runs to 15 residues. CDR1 is SGHRS, CDR2 YFSETQ, per germline. The DNA of the CDR3 is TGCGCCAGCAGCTTGTATGACAGGACGAACACTGAAGCTTTCTTT. It encodes CASSLYDRTNTEAFF.